This T cell receptor beta chain comes out of a study of blood T cell repertoires in COVID-19. The CDR3 consists of 13 residues. Germline CDR1 and CDR2: MNHEY and SMNVEV (reference sequence). The germline V and J ends were trimmed by 5 bases and 1 base, with 8 bases remaining between them. Libraries were prepared by immunoSEQ multiplex PCR; TCRdb keeps only in-frame clonotypes and omits some of them. Of 200,000 to 250,000 clones listed, about 86% are singletons. The rearrangement uses TRBV27 and TRBJ1-1, with D uncertain. This receptor was identified in a woman in her twenties or thirties who had been exposed to COVID-19. Sequences were obtained from PBMCs or T cells enriched from blood (not recorded which). This CDR3 is CASSLGTNTEAFF. In nucleotides, the CDR3 is TGTGCCAGCAGTCTGGGCACGAACACTGAAGCTTTCTTT.